This T cell receptor beta chain is from a study of CD4 T cells in relation to SARS-CoV-2 and coronaviruses. Study-wide background: After 10 days of antigen culture, PBMC TCR beta CDR3s were sequenced.

The unexposed donors gave CD4+ T cells in 2011-2018, prior to COVID-19. The cells were cultured for 10 days before CD4+ T cells were isolated. A note on this clone: The target antigen is unknown.

Using immunoSEQ multiplex PCR, the repertoire was profiled, and TCRdb retains in-frame clones only, with some absent. The sample lists some 19,000 clones, 77% occurring once. This TCR was recovered from a human donor in good health. Material for sequencing was CD4+ T cells from PBMCs, cultured in vitro.

CDR3 DNA sequence: TGTGCCAGCAGCATCCGGGACGGCAGTAGTGGAAACACCATATATTTT. Residues: CASSIRDGSSGNTIYF. The chain links TRBV6-2 or TRBV6-3 to TRBJ1-3, with a weak D call TRBD1 (5 bases). V was clipped by 6 bases and J by 3 bases, with 18 bases between them. Germline V gives CDR1 MNHEY, CDR2 SVGEGT. This CDR3 is 16 amino acids long.